The 5 T cell receptor beta chains below were found in one sample sequenced in a study of shared clonotypes between healthy human individuals. Generated by immunoSEQ multiplex PCR, the TCRdb table keeps only in-frame clones and is missing some. The sample carries about 1 million clones, 70% to 80% recorded once. The source material was memory CD4+ T cells sorted from blood. The subset is: CD45RA-negative fraction. These receptors came from a man in his late teens or twenties in good health.

This clone was detected only a few times. V and J are TRBV27 and TRBJ2-7, with D unclear. Trimming removed 6 bases at V and 5 bases at J, with 11 bases between. The CDR3 covers 12 residues. CDR1 is MNHEY and CDR2 is SMNVEV in the germline V gene (reference sequence). CDR3 residues: CASSLNRNEQYF. CDR3 nucleotide sequence: TGTGCCAGCAGCTTAAACCGGAACGAGCAGTACTTC.

The V gene is TRBV9, the J gene TRBJ2-7; 9 nucleotides line up with TRBD1. This CDR3 has 15 residues. V gave up 0 bases and J gave up 0 bases; unmatched junction bases: 1. Germline assignment: CDR1 SGDLS and CDR2 YYNGEE. CDR3: CASSVAGQGSYEQYF. CDR3 bases: TGTGCCAGCAGCGTAGCGGGACAGGGCTCCTACGAGCAGTACTTC.

This CDR3 reads CASSPTQGNTEAFF. The CDR3 coding sequence is TGCGCCAGCAGCCCTACCCAGGGGAACACTGAAGCTTTCTTT. The chain uses TRBV5-1 and TRBJ1-1, with D tentatively TRBD1 (5 bases). CDR1 SGHRS and CDR2 YFSETQ come from the germline V gene. Trimming removed 4 bases from V and 1 base from J, with 11 bases in between. This CDR3 contains 14 residues.

This clone occurred a few times. The chain joins TRBV13 to TRBJ1-5; a weak D match, TRBD1 (5 bases). The CDR3 sequence is 14 residues long. Germline V CDR1 and CDR2: PRHDT, FYEKMQ (reference sequence). Trimming removed 4 bases from V and 4 bases from J, with 11 bases in between. The CDR3 coding sequence is TGTGCCAGCAGCTACCGGGACCGTAATCAGCCCCAGCATTTT. Protein: CASSYRDRNQPQHF. Variable domain in full (rest from reference TRBV13 and TRBJ1-5): AAGVIQSPRHLIKEKRETATLKCYPIPRHDTVYWYQQGPGQDPQFLISFYEKMQSDKGSIPDRFSAQQFSDYHSELNMSSLELGDSALYFCASSYRDRNQPQHFGDGTRLSIL.

The chain employs TRBV7-2 and TRBJ1-1, with no clear D. The germline V gene encodes CDR1 SGHTA and CDR2 FQGNSA. The CDR3 is made up of 12 amino acids. Trimming pared 2 bases from V and 12 bases from J, leaving 13 bases between. The CDR3 nucleotides are TGTGCCAGCAGCTTATTCGGTAAGGGCCCTTTCTTT. Translation: CASSLFGKGPFF.